The clone carrying this TCR beta chain was seen repeatedly, ten times or more. This specimen comes from a study of regulatory T cells in long-lasting Graves disease. Germline CDR1 is SGHVS and CDR2 is FQNEAQ. CDR3 size: 16 residues. The V and J ends lost 5 bases and 5 bases, in that order; junction bases with no gene match: 7. Specified time point: persistent/refractory GD, antithyroid drugs over 5 years with positive TRAb. The authors made the TCR library using RNA they extracted from PBMCs. Assembly of TCR beta libraries relied on iRepertoire HTBI primers together with Arm-PCR of CDR3 regions. TCRdb called the multiplex PCR reads again in MiXCR, with one record for every CDR3 protein. The data contain 350,000 to 500,000 distinct CDR3 sequences, around a fifth of them seen just once; the ten biggest clones take up around 15%.

This clonotype was obtained from a female donor with Graves disease. J is TRBJ2-5 and V is TRBV7-8; 14 bases line up with TRBD2. The sequencing used peripheral blood mononuclear cells (PBMCs), collected when the disease was refractory, from a patient treated with antithyroid drugs. The CDR3 loop reads CASSGGLAGVGETQYF. The CDR3 nucleotides are TGTGCCAGCAGCGGGGGACTAGCGGGAGTCGGGGAGACCCAGTACTTC.